This TCR beta chain comes out of a study of T cells in Graves' hyperthyroidism and ophthalmopathy. Background on the study: Specimen type is peripheral blood, collected at initial diagnosis prior to any treatment.

At least ten counts were recorded for this clonotype. RNA transcripts provided the source from which TCR beta CDR3 regions were amplified. The primer set for the first-round RT-PCR of the TCR CDR3 was HTBI. TCRdb re-analysed the multiplex PCR reads in MiXCR, keeping a single row per CDR3 protein. This sample has 540,000 or so distinct CDR3 sequences; approximately 15% occur once, and the top ten carry around 6.6%. Not enrolled were patients with uncontrolled infection, other autoimmune disease, pregnancy or lactation. Clinical symptoms, serum thyroxine and TRAb, thyroid ultrasound and orbital computed tomography were used for the diagnoses. Germline CDR1 reads MNHEY; CDR2 reads SMNVEV (reference sequence). The CDR3 extends over 14 amino acids. Between the trimmed V and J ends, which lost 2 bases and 4 bases, there was a span of 12 bases.

Source material: blood. This TCR was recovered from a woman in her twenties or thirties with Graves' hyperthyroidism. The J gene is TRBJ2-7, the V gene TRBV27; D unresolved. The CDR3 DNA reads TGTGCCAGCAGTTTAAATCTGCGGCAGTACGAGCAGTACTTC. Protein product: CASSLNLRQYEQYF.